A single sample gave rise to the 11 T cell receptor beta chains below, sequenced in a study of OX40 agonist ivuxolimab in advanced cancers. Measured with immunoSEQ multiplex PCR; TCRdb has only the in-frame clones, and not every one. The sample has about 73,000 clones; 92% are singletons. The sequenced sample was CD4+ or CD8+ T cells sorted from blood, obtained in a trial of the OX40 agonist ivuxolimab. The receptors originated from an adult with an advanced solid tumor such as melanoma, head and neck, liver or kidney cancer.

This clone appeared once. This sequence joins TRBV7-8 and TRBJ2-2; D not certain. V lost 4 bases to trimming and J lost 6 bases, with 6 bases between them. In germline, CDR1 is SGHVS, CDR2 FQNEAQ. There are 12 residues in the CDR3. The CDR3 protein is CASSSRPGELFF. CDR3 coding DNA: TGTGCCAGCAGCTCCCGTCCCGGGGAGCTGTTTTTT.

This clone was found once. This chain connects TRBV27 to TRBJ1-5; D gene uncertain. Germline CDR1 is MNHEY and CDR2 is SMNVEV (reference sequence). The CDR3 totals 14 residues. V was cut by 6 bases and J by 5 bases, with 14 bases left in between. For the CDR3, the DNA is TGTGCCAGCAGCGGACCCCGGAGAGATCAGCCCCAGCATTTT. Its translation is CASSGPRRDQPQHF.

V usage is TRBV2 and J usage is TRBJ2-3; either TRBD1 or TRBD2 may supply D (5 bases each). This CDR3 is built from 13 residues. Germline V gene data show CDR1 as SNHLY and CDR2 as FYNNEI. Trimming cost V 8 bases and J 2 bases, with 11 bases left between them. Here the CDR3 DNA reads TGTGCCAGCCGGGACGAGACCACAGATACGCAGTATTTT. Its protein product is CASRDETTDTQYF.

The CDR3 DNA sequence: TGTGCCTGGGGCGCAGGCACGGAAGATACGCAGTATTTT. Translated, it gives CAWGAGTEDTQYF. The chain couples TRBV30 to TRBJ2-3; D gene uncertain. CDR1 and CDR2 (germline): GTSNPN, SVGIG (reference sequence). CDR3 length: 13 residues. V was trimmed by 5 bases and J by 5 bases, leaving 14 bases between them.

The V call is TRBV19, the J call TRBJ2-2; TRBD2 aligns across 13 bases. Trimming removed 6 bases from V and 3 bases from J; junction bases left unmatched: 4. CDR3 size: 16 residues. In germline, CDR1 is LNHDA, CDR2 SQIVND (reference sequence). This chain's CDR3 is CASRGTSGTHTGELFF. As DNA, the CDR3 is TGTGCCAGTAGGGGGACTAGCGGGACCCACACCGGGGAGCTGTTTTTT. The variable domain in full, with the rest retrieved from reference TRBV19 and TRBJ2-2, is DGGITQSPKYLFRKEGQNVTLSCEQNLNHDAMYWYRQDPGQGLRLIYYSQIVNDFQKGDIAEGYSVSREKKESFPLTVTSAQKNPTAFYLCASRGTSGTHTGELFFGEGSRLTVL.

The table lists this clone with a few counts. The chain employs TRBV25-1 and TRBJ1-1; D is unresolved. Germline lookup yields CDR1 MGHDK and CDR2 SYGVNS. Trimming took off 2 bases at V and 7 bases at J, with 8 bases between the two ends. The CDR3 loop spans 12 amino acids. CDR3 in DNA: TGTGCCAGCAGTGAAAATGGCGATGAAGCTTTCTTT. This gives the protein CASSENGDEAFF.

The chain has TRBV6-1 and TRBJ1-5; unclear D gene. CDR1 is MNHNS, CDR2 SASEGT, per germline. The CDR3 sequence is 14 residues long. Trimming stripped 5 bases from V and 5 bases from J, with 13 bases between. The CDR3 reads CASSMRSGDQPQHF. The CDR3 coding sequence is TGTGCCAGCAGTATGAGGTCAGGAGATCAGCCCCAGCATTTT.

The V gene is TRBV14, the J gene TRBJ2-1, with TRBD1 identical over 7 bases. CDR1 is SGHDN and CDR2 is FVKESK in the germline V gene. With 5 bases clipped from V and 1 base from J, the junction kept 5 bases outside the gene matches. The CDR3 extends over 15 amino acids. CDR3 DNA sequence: TGTGCCAGCAGCTACAGGGGAGCTTCCTACAATGAGCAGTTCTTC. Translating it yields CASSYRGASYNEQFF.

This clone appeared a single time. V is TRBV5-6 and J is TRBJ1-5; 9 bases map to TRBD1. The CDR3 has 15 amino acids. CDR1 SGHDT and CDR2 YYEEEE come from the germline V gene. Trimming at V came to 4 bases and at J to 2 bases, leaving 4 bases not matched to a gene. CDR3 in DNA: TGTGCCAGCAGCGCCACAGGGGGCGGCAATCAGCCCCAGCATTTT. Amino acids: CASSATGGGNQPQHF.

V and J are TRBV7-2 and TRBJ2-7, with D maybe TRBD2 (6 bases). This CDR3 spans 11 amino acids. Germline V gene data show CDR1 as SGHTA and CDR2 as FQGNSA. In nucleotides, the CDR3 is TGTGCTAGCGGCTCCTCCTACGAGCAGTACTTC. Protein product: CASGSSYEQYF.

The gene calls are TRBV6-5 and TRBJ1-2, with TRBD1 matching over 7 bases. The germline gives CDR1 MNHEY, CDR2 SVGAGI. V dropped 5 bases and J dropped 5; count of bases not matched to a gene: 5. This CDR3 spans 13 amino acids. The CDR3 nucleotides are TGTGCCAGCAGTACCACAGGGGAGTATGGCTACACCTTC. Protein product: CASSTTGEYGYTF.